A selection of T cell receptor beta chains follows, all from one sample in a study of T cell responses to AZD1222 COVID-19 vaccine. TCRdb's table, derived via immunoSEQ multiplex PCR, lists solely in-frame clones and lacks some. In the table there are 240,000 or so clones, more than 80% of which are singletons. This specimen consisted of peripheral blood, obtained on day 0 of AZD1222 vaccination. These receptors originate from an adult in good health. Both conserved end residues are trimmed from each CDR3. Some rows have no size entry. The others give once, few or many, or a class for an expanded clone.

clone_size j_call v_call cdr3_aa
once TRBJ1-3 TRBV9 ASSARLGSGNTIY
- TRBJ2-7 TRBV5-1 ASSLADREDEQY
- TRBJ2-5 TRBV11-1 ASSLRRQETQY
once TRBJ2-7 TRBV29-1 SVNNPGEYEQY
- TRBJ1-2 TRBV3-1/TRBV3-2 ASSQIAGENGYT
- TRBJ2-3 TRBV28 ASSLPRTDTQY
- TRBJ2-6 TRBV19 ASIPGGSSGANVLT
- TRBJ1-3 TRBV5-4 ASSFPITGNTIY
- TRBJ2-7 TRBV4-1 ASSQTDMGLTKSYEQY
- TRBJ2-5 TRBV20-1 RGEGETQY
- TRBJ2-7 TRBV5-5 ASTPDRVRYEQY
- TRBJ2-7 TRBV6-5 ASSTTFLSEQY
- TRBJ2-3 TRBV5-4 ASSTPRGSPGDTQY
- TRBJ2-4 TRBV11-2 ASSLSGGHIQY
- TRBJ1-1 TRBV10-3 AISEGGGTEAF
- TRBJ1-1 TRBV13 ASSLGGYEAF
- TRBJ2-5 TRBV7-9 ASSLVPTETQY
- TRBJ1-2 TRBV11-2 ASSLKRGFGYT
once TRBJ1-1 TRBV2 ASSGVMGAGTEAF
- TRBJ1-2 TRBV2 ASSEEGTGVGYT